This is a list of T cell receptor beta chains from one sample in a study of cytomegalovirus exposure and HLA in healthy donors. Clones were sequenced by immunoSEQ multiplex PCR, and TCRdb holds only the in-frame ones, with some missing. Found here are 100,000 to 150,000 clones, roughly 15% of them singletons; the top ten hold 1.5% to 2%. Sequenced sample: PBMCs. Receptor source: a woman aged 18-29 years in good health and CMV-seronegative. CDR3s include the opening cysteine and the closing phenylalanine or tryptophan. A D gene is named only where the DNA matches it firmly. Clone sizes are given selectively: once, few, many, or a class where the clone is expanded.

>NA|NA|TRBJ1-1|TRBV5-6
CASSLRRRTEAFF
TGTGCCAGCAGCTTGAGGAGAAGGACTGAAGCTTTCTTT
>NA|NA|TRBJ1-2|TRBV6-1
CASSERPDSGVYGYTF
TGTGCCAGCAGCGAAAGGCCTGATTCAGGGGTCTATGGCTACACCTTC
>TRBD2|NA|TRBJ2-3|TRBV7-6
CASSLGLAGPMKSTDTQYF
TGTGCCAGCAGCTTAGGCCTAGCGGGACCGATGAAAAGCACAGATACGCAGTATTTT
>TRBD1|few|TRBJ2-7|TRBV28
CASSSDRGLVYEQYF
TGTGCCAGCAGTTCCGACAGGGGGTTGGTCTACGAGCAGTACTTC
>TRBD1|NA|TRBJ1-3|TRBV7-9
CASSLQGAGSGNTIYF
TGTGCCAGCAGCTTACAGGGGGCCGGATCTGGAAACACCATATATTTT
>NA|NA|TRBJ1-6|TRBV27
CASSDRETDF
TGTGCCAGCAGTGACCGGGAGACTGACTTT
>NA|NA|TRBJ2-1|TRBV6-5
CASSYRNEQFF
TGTGCCAGCAGTTACCGCAATGAGCAGTTCTTC
>NA|few|TRBJ2-1|TRBV12-5
CASGLPGPGGEQFF
TGTGCTAGTGGTTTGCCCGGCCCCGGGGGTGAGCAGTTCTTC
>NA|NA|TRBJ2-5|TRBV27
CASSLSAGYQETQYF
TGTGCCAGCAGTTTATCGGCGGGGTACCAAGAGACCCAGTACTTC
>NA|NA|TRBJ1-2|TRBV6-5
CASSYSATGGGYTF
TGTGCCAGCAGTTACTCGGCCACAGGCGGTGGCTACACCTTC
>NA|NA|TRBJ2-7|TRBV19
CASSIVGGYEQYF
TGTGCCAGTAGTATCGTCGGCGGCTACGAGCAGTACTTC
>NA|NA|TRBJ2-1|TRBV28
CASNPQNPANEQFF
TGTGCCAGCAACCCACAGAACCCCGCAAATGAGCAGTTCTTC
>TRBD1|few|TRBJ2-7|TRBV27
CASSTGTGVTGFREQYF
TGTGCCAGCAGCACCGGGACAGGGGTCACCGGCTTCCGGGAGCAGTACTTC
>TRBD2|NA|TRBJ2-1|TRBV27
CASRDTSGGGYNEQFF
TGTGCCAGCAGAGATACTAGCGGAGGCGGTTACAATGAGCAGTTCTTC
>TRBD2|NA|TRBJ2-1|TRBV5-1
CASSLVGMAGGSYNEQFF
TGCGCCAGCAGCTTGGTCGGGATGGCGGGAGGTTCCTACAATGAGCAGTTCTTC
>NA|few|TRBJ2-7|TRBV5-5
CASSGLGQSSYEQYF
TGTGCCAGCAGCGGACTAGGACAGAGCTCCTACGAGCAGTACTTC
>NA|few|TRBJ2-2|TRBV5-1
CASSVDGGNTGELFF
TGCGCCAGCAGCGTCGACGGGGGGAACACCGGGGAGCTGTTTTTT
>TRBD1|few|TRBJ1-4|TRBV9
CASSVAPSFTGAGEKLFF
TGTGCCAGCAGCGTAGCTCCTTCCTTTACAGGGGCAGGGGAAAAACTGTTTTTT
>TRBD1|few|TRBJ2-7|TRBV5-7
CASSSTGQGIYEQYF
TGTGCCAGCAGCTCGACGGGACAGGGTATCTACGAGCAGTACTTC
>TRBD1|few|TRBJ1-2|TRBV5-1
CASSAGDRTNYGYTF
TGCGCCAGCAGCGCGGGGGACAGGACTAACTATGGCTACACCTTC
>NA|few|TRBJ2-2|TRBV6-1
CASIGDTGELFF
TGTGCCAGCATAGGGGACACCGGGGAGCTGTTTTTT
>NA|NA|TRBJ2-7|TRBV6-6
CASSYSAVYEQYF
TGTGCCAGCAGTTACTCGGCAGTTTACGAGCAGTACTTC
>NA|once|TRBJ2-1|TRBV2
CASRGIQGRDLNEQFF
TGTGCCAGCAGAGGTATACAGGGTAGAGATTTAAATGAGCAGTTCTTC
>NA|NA|TRBJ2-2|TRBV11-2
CASSIRDTITGELFF
TGTGCCAGCAGCATCCGGGACACGATAACCGGGGAGCTGTTTTTT
>TRBD1|NA|TRBJ2-3|TRBV5-1
CASSLEGQGTDTQYF
TGCGCCAGCAGCTTGGAGGGACAGGGGACAGATACGCAGTATTTT
>TRBD1|NA|TRBJ1-2|TRBV30
CALDRDRGYTF
TGTGCCTTGGACAGGGACAGAGGCTACACCTTC
>TRBD2|NA|TRBJ2-5|TRBV4-2
CASSQVQTSGGETQYF
TGTGCCAGCAGCCAAGTCCAAACTAGCGGGGGGGAGACCCAGTACTTC
>NA|NA|TRBJ1-5|TRBV5-8
CASSLAGGTGEPQHF
TGTGCCAGCAGCTTGGCGGGAGGGACGGGTGAGCCCCAGCATTTT
>NA|NA|TRBJ1-2|TRBV28
CASSSNPDSYGYTF
TGTGCCAGCAGTTCCAACCCGGACAGCTATGGCTACACCTTC
>NA|NA|TRBJ1-2|TRBV7-2
CASSLVVTAEGYTF
TGTGCCAGCAGCTTAGTCGTCACAGCGGAGGGCTACACCTTC
>TRBD2|NA|TRBJ2-1|TRBV4-2
CASSQDETSGSNEQFF
TGTGCCAGCAGCCAAGATGAGACTAGCGGGAGCAATGAGCAGTTCTTC
>TRBD2|few|TRBJ2-3|TRBV5-1
CASSVAGGSTDTQYF
TGCGCCAGCAGTGTAGCGGGAGGCTCCACAGATACGCAGTATTTT
>NA|NA|TRBJ2-1|TRBV9
CASSALGSPYNEQFF
TGTGCCAGCAGCGCGTTAGGGAGCCCCTACAATGAGCAGTTCTTC
>NA|NA|TRBJ1-5|TRBV23-1
CASSQRGAKSNQPQHF
TGCGCCAGCAGTCAACGGGGGGCGAAAAGCAATCAGCCCCAGCATTTT
>NA|NA|TRBJ2-7|TRBV5-6
CASSPRPDHEQYF
TGTGCCAGCAGCCCGCGGCCTGACCACGAGCAGTACTTC
>NA|NA|TRBJ1-1|TRBV9
CASSVGLRWGHHPTEAFF
TGTGCCAGCAGCGTAGGTCTGAGGTGGGGACACCATCCCACTGAAGCTTTCTTT
>NA|NA|TRBJ2-3|TRBV18
CASSPPYTDTQYF
TGTGCCAGCTCACCACCGTACACAGATACGCAGTATTTT
>NA|few|TRBJ2-1|TRBV18
CASSPIEGGSSYNEQFF
TGTGCCAGCTCACCAATCGAGGGGGGGAGCTCCTACAATGAGCAGTTCTTC
>NA|NA|TRBJ2-5|TRBV19
CASSFPQETQYF
TGTGCCAGTAGTTTCCCACAAGAGACCCAGTACTTC
>NA|few|TRBJ2-3|TRBV5-1
CASSFMPVSTDTQYF
TGCGCCAGCAGCTTTATGCCAGTCTCCACAGATACGCAGTATTTT
>TRBD1|few|TRBJ2-1|TRBV2
CASREQGLDEQFF
TGTGCCAGCAGGGAACAGGGGTTGGATGAGCAGTTCTTC
>TRBD2|medium-sized|TRBJ2-4|TRBV30
CAWSVPGGNGKNIQYF
TGTGCCTGGAGTGTACCCGGGGGGAATGGCAAAAACATTCAGTACTTC
>TRBD2|NA|TRBJ2-1|TRBV5-1
CASSLEGLTYNEQFF
TGCGCCAGCAGCTTGGAGGGACTAACGTACAATGAGCAGTTCTTC